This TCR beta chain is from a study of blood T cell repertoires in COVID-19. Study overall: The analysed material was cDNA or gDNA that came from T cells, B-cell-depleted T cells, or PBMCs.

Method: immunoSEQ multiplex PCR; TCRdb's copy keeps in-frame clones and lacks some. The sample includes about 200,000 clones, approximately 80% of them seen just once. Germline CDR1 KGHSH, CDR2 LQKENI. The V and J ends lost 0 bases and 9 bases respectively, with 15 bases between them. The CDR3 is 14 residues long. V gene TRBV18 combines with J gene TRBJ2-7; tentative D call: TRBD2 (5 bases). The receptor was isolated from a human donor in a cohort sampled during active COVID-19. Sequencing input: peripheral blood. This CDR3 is CASSPPVRAETQYF. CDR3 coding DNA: TGTGCCAGCTCACCACCGGTTAGAGCGGAGACGCAGTACTTC.